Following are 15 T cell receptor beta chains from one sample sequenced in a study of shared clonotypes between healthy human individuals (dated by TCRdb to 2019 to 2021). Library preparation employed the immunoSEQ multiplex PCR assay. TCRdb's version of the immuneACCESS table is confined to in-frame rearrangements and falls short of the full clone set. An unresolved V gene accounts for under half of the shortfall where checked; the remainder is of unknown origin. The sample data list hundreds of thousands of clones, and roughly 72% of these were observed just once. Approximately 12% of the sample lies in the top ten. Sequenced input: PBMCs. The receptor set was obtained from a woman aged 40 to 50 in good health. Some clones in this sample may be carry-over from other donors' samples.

The CDR3 region has the DNA TGTGCCAGCACCCCCGGGGGGGGAAGATACGAGCAGTACTTC. The encoded protein is CASTPGGGRYEQYF. V usage is TRBV7-8 and J usage is TRBJ2-7, with 8 bases aligning to TRBD2. From germline, CDR1 is SGHVS and CDR2 FQNEAQ. V lost 7 bases, J lost 4 bases, and 9 bases stayed unmatched. This CDR3 is 14 amino acids long.

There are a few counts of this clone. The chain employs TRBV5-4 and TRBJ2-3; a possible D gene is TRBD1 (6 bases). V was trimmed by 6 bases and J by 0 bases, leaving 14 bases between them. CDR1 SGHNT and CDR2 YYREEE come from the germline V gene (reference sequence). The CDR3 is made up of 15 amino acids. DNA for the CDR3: TGTGCCAGCAAAAACAGGGAACGTAGCACAGATACGCAGTATTTT. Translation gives CASKNRERSTDTQYF.

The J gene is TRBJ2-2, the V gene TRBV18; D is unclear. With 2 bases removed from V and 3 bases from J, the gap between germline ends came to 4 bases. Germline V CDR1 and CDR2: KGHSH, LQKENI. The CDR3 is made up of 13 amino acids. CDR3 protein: CASSPTHTGELFF. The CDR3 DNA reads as TGTGCCAGCTCACCAACACACACCGGGGAGCTGTTTTTT. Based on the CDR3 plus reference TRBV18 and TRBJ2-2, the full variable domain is NAGVMQNPRHLVRRRGQEARLRCSPMKGHSHVYWYRQLPEEGLKFMVYLQKENIIDESGMPKERFSAEFPKEGPSILRIQQVVRGDSAAYFCASSPTHTGELFFGEGSRLTVL.

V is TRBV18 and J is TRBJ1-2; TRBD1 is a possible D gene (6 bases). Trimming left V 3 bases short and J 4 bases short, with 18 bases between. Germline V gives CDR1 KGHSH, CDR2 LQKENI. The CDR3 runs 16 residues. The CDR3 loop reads CASSPAGRGRGYGYTF. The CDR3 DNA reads TGTGCCAGCTCACCTGCCGGGCGGGGGCGCGGCTATGGCTACACCTTC.

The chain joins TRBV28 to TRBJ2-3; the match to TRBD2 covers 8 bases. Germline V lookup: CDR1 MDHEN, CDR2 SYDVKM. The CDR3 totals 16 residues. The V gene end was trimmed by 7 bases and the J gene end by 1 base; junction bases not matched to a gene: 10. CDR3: CASTDTGTRGTDTQYF. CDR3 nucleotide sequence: TGTGCCAGCACCGATACCGGGACTAGAGGCACAGATACGCAGTATTTT.

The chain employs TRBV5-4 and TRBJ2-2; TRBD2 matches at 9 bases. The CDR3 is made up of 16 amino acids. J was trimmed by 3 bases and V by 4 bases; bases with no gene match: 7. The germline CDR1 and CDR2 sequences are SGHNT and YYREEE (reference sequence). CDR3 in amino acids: CASSPGGRGDTGELFF. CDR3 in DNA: TGTGCCAGCAGCCCCGGCGGGAGGGGGGACACCGGGGAGCTGTTTTTT.

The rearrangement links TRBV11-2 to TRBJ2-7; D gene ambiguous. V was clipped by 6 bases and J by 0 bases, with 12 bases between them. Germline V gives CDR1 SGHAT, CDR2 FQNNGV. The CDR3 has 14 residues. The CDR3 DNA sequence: TGTGCCAGCAGGTCCACGGGCCGCTCCTACGAGCAGTACTTC. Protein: CASRSTGRSYEQYF.

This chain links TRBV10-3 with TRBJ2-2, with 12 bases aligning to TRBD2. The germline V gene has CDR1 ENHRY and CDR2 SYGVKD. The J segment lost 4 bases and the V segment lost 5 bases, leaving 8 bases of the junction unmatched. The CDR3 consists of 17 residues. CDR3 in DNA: TGTGCCATCAGTTCCTCTAGCGGGAGGGGGGGCACCGGGGAGCTGTTTTTT. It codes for CAISSSSGRGGTGELFF.

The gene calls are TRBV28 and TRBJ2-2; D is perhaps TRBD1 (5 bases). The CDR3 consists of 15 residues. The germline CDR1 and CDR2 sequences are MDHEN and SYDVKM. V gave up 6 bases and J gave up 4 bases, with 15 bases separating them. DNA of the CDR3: TGTGCCAGCAGACCTGGACAAGCCGTCACCGGGGAGCTGTTTTTT. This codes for CASRPGQAVTGELFF.

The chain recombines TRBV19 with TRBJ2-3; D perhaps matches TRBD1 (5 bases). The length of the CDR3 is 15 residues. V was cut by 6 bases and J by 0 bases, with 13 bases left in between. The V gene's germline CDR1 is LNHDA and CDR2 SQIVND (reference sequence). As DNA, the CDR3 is TGTGCCAGTAGAAACCAGGGCGGAAGCACAGATACGCAGTATTTT. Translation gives CASRNQGGSTDTQYF.

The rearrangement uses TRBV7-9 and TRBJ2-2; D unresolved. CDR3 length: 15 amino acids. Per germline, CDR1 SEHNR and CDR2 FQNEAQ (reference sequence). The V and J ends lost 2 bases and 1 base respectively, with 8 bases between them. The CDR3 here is CASSLRQRNTGELFF. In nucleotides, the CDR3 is TGTGCCAGCAGCTTACGTCAGAGGAACACCGGGGAGCTGTTTTTT. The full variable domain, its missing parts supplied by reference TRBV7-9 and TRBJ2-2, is DTGVSQNPRHKITKRGQNVTFRCDPISEHNRLYWYRQTLGQGPEFLTYFQNEAQLEKSRLLSDRFSAERPKGSFSTLEIQRTEQGDSAMYLCASSLRQRNTGELFFGEGSRLTVL.

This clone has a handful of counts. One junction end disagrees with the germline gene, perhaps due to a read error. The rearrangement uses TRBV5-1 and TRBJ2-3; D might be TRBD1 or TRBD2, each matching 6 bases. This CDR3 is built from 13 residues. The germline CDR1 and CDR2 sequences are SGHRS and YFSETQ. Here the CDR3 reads CDSSLEGQHTQYF. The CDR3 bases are TGCGACAGCAGCTTGGAGGGACAACATACGCAGTATTTT.

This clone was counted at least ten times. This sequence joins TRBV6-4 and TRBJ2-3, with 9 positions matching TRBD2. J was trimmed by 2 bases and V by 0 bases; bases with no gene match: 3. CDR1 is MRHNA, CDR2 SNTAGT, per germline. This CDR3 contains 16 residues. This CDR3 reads CASSDSRTSDTDTQYF. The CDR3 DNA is TGTGCCAGCAGTGACTCGAGGACTAGCGACACAGATACGCAGTATTTT.

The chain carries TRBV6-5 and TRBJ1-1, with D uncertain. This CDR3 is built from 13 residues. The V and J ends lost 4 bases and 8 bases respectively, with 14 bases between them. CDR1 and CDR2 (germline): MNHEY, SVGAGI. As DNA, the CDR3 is TGTGCCAGCAGTTCCCGAGGGTTGGGAGAAGCTTTCTTT. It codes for CASSSRGLGEAFF.

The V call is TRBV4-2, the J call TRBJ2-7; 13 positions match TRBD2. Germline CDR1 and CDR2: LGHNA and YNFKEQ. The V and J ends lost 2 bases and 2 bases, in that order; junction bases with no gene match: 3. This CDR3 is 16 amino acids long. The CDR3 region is CASSQYGTSGAYEQYF. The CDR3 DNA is TGTGCCAGCAGCCAATATGGGACTAGCGGGGCCTACGAGCAGTACTTC.